Following are 30 T cell receptor beta chains from one sample sequenced in a study of patients and donors after allogeneic stem cell transplantation (dated by TCRdb to the early 2020s). Library prep was done by RT-PCR. The run used a NextSeq 550. The raw public reads went through TCRdb reprocessing: fastp at Q25, MiXCR clone calling, in-frame beta chains kept. Each record represents a unique CDR3 protein, reported with the most common genes and DNA among its rows. For this sample the table gives 70,000 to 100,000 distinct CDR3 sequences, of which around 5% were detected only once. The ten most abundant clones make up about 3% of the sample. The sequenced material came from blood, either unsorted or a sorted T cell fraction (not recorded which). The receptors here all came from a human donor who was either an allogeneic HSCT recipient or a stem cell or donor lymphocyte infusion donor (not recorded which). It is not recorded whose cells these are; they may come from a transplant donor.

The genes are TRBV11-3 and TRBJ2-1; TRBD2 aligns across 9 bases. Germline V CDR1 and CDR2: SGHNT, YENEEA. V was clipped by 4 bases and J by 9 bases; unmatched bases: 4. The CDR3 contains 13 residues. Here the CDR3 reads CASSYAGGIEQFF. The CDR3 region has the DNA TGTGCCAGCAGCTATGCGGGGGGGATTGAGCAGTTCTTC.

The sample holds many counts of this clonotype. In nucleotides, the CDR3 is TGTGCCAGCAGTGAATGGGGTGAGCAGCAGTTCTTC. This translates into CASSEWGEQQFF. This chain joins TRBV6-1 and TRBJ2-1; D remains unclear. V gave up 2 bases and J gave up 11 bases, with 10 bases separating them. This CDR3 has 12 amino acids. CDR1 and CDR2 (germline): MNHNS, SASEGT.

Ten or more counts support this clonotype. The V and J genes are TRBV7-2 and TRBJ1-2; possibly TRBD1 for D (5 bases). The CDR3 length is 13 residues. Deletions cut 5 bases from V and 7 bases from J, with 14 bases between. Looked up from germline, CDR1 is SGHTA and CDR2 is FQGNSA. The CDR3 region is CASSRYPGSGYTF. The CDR3 DNA sequence: TGTGCCAGCAGCCGATACCCAGGGAGTGGCTACACCTTC.

This clonotype was detected many times. The J gene is TRBJ1-1, the V gene TRBV29-1; no clear D gene. This CDR3 has 13 amino acids. Trimming removed 5 bases from V and 0 bases from J, with 10 bases in between. In germline, CDR1 is SQVTM, CDR2 ANQGSEA. As DNA, the CDR3 is TGCAGCGTTTACACCGAGGTGAACACTGAAGCTTTCTTT. Its protein product is CSVYTEVNTEAFF.

This clonotype has at least ten counts. V and J are TRBV12-3 or TRBV12-4 and TRBJ2-2; no firm D call. The CDR3 covers 13 residues. Trimming took 1 base from V and 1 from J, leaving 1 base between them. CDR3 nucleotides: TGTGCCAGCAGTTTAGAGAACACCGGGGAGCTGTTTTTT. This codes for CASSLENTGELFF.

This clonotype was observed at least ten times. This chain links TRBV5-1 with TRBJ2-5, with D unresolved. Germline values: CDR1 SGHRS, CDR2 YFSETQ. Trimming shortened V by 9 bases and J by 0 bases, and 18 bases separated the two germline ends. The CDR3 runs 15 residues. CDR3 sequence reads: CATRRMGNHQETQYF. CDR3 coding DNA: TGCGCCACCCGCCGGATGGGCAACCACCAAGAGACCCAGTACTTC.

This clonotype was detected only a few times. The chain uses TRBV20-1 and TRBJ1-2; TRBD1 might be the D (6 bases). Germline CDR1 is DFQATT and CDR2 is SNEGSKA (reference sequence). The V end lost 6 bases, the J end lost 2 bases, and 10 bases lay between the germline ends. CDR3 length: 12 amino acids. The CDR3 DNA sequence: TGCAGTGCATCACAGGGAAACTATGGCTACACCTTC. It specifies CSASQGNYGYTF.

This clonotype was observed many times. V usage is TRBV15 and J usage is TRBJ1-1, with a weak D call TRBD1 (6 bases). The CDR3 sequence is 14 residues long. Trimming left V 3 bases short and J 2 bases short, with 10 bases between. Germline V gene lookup returns CDR1 LNHNV and CDR2 YYDKDF (reference sequence). DNA of the CDR3: TGTGCCACCAGCAGCGACAGGCTTAACACTGAAGCTTTCTTT. Amino acids: CATSSDRLNTEAFF.

This clonotype was observed many times. The chain uses TRBV2 and TRBJ2-1, with 10 bases that match TRBD2. The CDR3 is 15 residues long. Germline lookup yields CDR1 SNHLY and CDR2 FYNNEI. The V and J ends lost 6 bases and 3 bases, in that order; junction bases with no gene match: 5. The CDR3 DNA sequence: TGTGCCAGCAGGGGCGGACTAGCGGTCTACAATGAGCAGTTCTTC. This codes for CASRGGLAVYNEQFF.

This clonotype was seen more than once but under ten times. This rearrangement joins TRBV27 to TRBJ1-2; TRBD1 might be the D (5 bases). The germline V gene has CDR1 MNHEY and CDR2 SMNVEV (reference sequence). This CDR3 spans 13 amino acids. V dropped 8 bases and J dropped 4 bases, with 14 bases sitting between them. Here the CDR3 reads CASSGGGSYGYTF. The CDR3 nucleotides read TGTGCCAGCTCCGGGGGGGGTAGCTATGGCTACACCTTC.

This clonotype appeared many times. V is TRBV2 and J is TRBJ1-5; D gene unclear. The CDR3 extends over 14 amino acids. Germline CDR1 SNHLY, CDR2 FYNNEI. V shed 3 bases and J shed 1 base, with 7 bases lying between them. CDR3 in amino acids: CASSERRSNQPQHF. The CDR3, as DNA: TGTGCCAGCAGTGAGAGGAGGAGCAATCAGCCCCAGCATTTT. The full variable domain, rest sourced from reference TRBV2 and TRBJ1-5, is EPEVTQTPSHQVTQMGQEVILRCVPISNHLYFYWYRQILGQKVEFLVSFYNNEISEKSEIFDDQFSVERPDGSNFTLKIRSTKLEDSAMYFCASSERRSNQPQHFGDGTRLSIL.

J is TRBJ1-4 and V is TRBV9; perhaps TRBD1 as D (5 bases). The CDR3 runs to 17 residues. The germline gives CDR1 SGDLS, CDR2 YYNGEE. Between the trimmed V and J ends, which lost 4 bases and 8 bases, there was a span of 24 bases. CDR3 nucleotide sequence: TGTGCCAGCAGCCCAAGGATAGAGCACCGGGACGGAGAAAAACTGTTTTTT. Translation gives CASSPRIEHRDGEKLFF.

This clonotype appeared a few times. The rearrangement uses TRBV6-6 and TRBJ2-1; a weak D match, TRBD2 (5 bases). Germline V gene data show CDR1 as MNHNY and CDR2 as SVGAGI (reference sequence). There are 13 residues in the CDR3. V was shortened by 6 bases and J by 2 bases, with 8 bases between the two germline ends. The CDR3 sequence is CASRPGTYNEQFF. The CDR3 DNA reads as TGTGCCAGCAGACCCGGGACCTACAATGAGCAGTTCTTC.

Only a few counts were recorded for this clonotype. The chain combines TRBV6-5 with TRBJ1-1, with 9 bases aligning to TRBD1. There are 14 residues in the CDR3. Germline V gene lookup returns CDR1 MNHEY and CDR2 SVGAGI. V dropped 2 bases and J dropped 3; count of bases not matched to a gene: 1. The CDR3 DNA sequence: TGTGCCAGCAGTTACGGACAGGGGTACACTGAAGCTTTCTTT. It codes for CASSYGQGYTEAFF.

This clonotype appeared many times. The genes are TRBV11-2 and TRBJ2-1, with D maybe TRBD2 (6 bases). The CDR3 has 17 amino acids. Germline V gives CDR1 SGHAT, CDR2 FQNNGV. V was shortened by 3 bases and J by 3 bases, with 18 bases between the two germline ends. Written as DNA, the CDR3 is TGTGCCAGCAGCTTTCGCCCCCTCCGGGAGTACTACAATGAGCAGTTCTTC. Residues: CASSFRPLREYYNEQFF.

This clonotype has at least ten counts. CDR3 region: CASSPSHRGLDNSPLHF. CDR3 bases: TGTGCCAGCAGCCCAAGTCACAGGGGGCTCGATAATTCACCCCTCCACTTT. The chain is built from TRBV9 and TRBJ1-6; 9 nucleotides agree with TRBD1. The CDR3 consists of 17 residues. The ends lost 4 bases at V and 5 bases at J; junction bases unmatched: 10. Germline CDR1 and CDR2: SGDLS and YYNGEE.

This clonotype was recorded many times. This sequence joins TRBV7-6 and TRBJ2-1; TRBD1 matches 8 bases. Germline assignment: CDR1 SGHVS and CDR2 FNYEAQ. The CDR3 covers 17 residues. The trim removed 1 base at V and 6 bases at J, leaving 11 bases unmatched. CDR3: CASSLGRLRGRGNEQFF. CDR3 nucleotides: TGTGCCAGCAGCTTAGGGCGGCTCAGGGGGCGAGGCAATGAGCAGTTCTTC.

The sample holds many counts of this clonotype. The V gene is TRBV20-1, the J gene TRBJ2-7, with a tentative D call TRBD2 (6 bases). The CDR3 length is 15 residues. Trimming removed 6 bases from V and 0 bases from J, with 18 bases in between. Germline CDR1 is DFQATT and CDR2 is SNEGSKA (reference sequence). The CDR3, as DNA: TGCAGTGCCGTCTCCCCGGGGACTTTCTCCTACGAGCAGTACTTC. Translated, it gives CSAVSPGTFSYEQYF.

A word on this clonotype: This may be a read error: a much more frequent sequence differs by one nucleotide. The chain uses TRBV20-1 and TRBJ1-3; D not certain. V lost 3 bases to trimming and J lost 5 bases, with 11 bases between them. The CDR3 totals 13 residues. Germline CDR1 is DFQATT and CDR2 is SNEGSKA (reference sequence). CDR3 in amino acids: CSASLPSRNTIYF. In DNA, the CDR3 is TGCAGTGCTAGTCTTCCATCTCGAAACACCATATATTTT.

This clonotype was seen many times. V usage is TRBV6-2 or TRBV6-3 and J usage is TRBJ2-1; D unresolved. This CDR3 has 15 residues. V lost 3 bases to trimming and J lost 1 base, with 10 bases between them. In germline, CDR1 is MNHEY, CDR2 SVGEGT. The CDR3 is CASSYVLSSYNEQFF. For the CDR3, the DNA is TGTGCCAGCAGTTATGTGCTATCTTCCTACAATGAGCAGTTCTTC.

This clonotype has ten or more counts. The chain carries TRBV28 and TRBJ1-5; D gene uncertain. The CDR3 is 16 amino acids. V was shortened by 5 bases and J by 4 bases, with 18 bases between the two germline ends. Germline values: CDR1 MDHEN, CDR2 SYDVKM. The chain's CDR3 is CASSTLSGRWNQPQHF. The CDR3 coding sequence is TGTGCCAGCAGTACATTAAGTGGGAGGTGGAATCAGCCCCAGCATTTT.

This clonotype has ten or more counts. The V call is TRBV9, the J call TRBJ2-1; possibly TRBD2 for D (7 bases). This CDR3 has 16 residues. V dropped 2 bases and J dropped 3 bases, with 15 bases sitting between them. Germline V gives CDR1 SGDLS, CDR2 YYNGEE. The CDR3 sequence: CASSVGGGGGYNEQFF. The CDR3, as DNA: TGTGCCAGCAGCGTCGGTGGGGGCGGGGGCTACAATGAGCAGTTCTTC.

This clonotype has at least ten counts. The chain joins TRBV5-4 to TRBJ2-5, with D possibly TRBD1 on 5 matching bases. The V and J ends lost 4 bases and 7 bases respectively, with 17 bases between them. Germline-derived CDR1 and CDR2 are SGHNT and YYREEE (reference sequence). The CDR3 covers 14 residues. The chain's CDR3 is CASSPDQGRRTQYF. The CDR3 bases are TGTGCCAGCAGCCCAGACCAGGGTAGGAGGACCCAGTACTTC.

This clonotype showed up many times. V and J are TRBV2 and TRBJ2-2; perhaps TRBD2 as D (6 bases). V shed 7 bases and J shed 7 bases, with 16 bases lying between them. The germline V gene has CDR1 SNHLY and CDR2 FYNNEI. There are 14 residues in the CDR3. The CDR3, as DNA: TGTGCCAGCACCCCTATGCGGGGCCGCGGGGAGCTGTTTTTT. Translated, it gives CASTPMRGRGELFF.

This clonotype has a count of ten or more. The chain joins TRBV7-9 to TRBJ2-3; perhaps TRBD1 as D (6 bases). The length of the CDR3 is 15 residues. Trimming pared 5 bases from V and 1 base from J, leaving 13 bases between. The germline V gene encodes CDR1 SEHNR and CDR2 FQNEAQ (reference sequence). The CDR3 is CASSPGADRTDTQYF. The CDR3 DNA is TGTGCCAGCAGCCCAGGGGCTGACCGCACAGATACGCAGTATTTT.

The table lists this clonotype with many counts. The V and J genes are TRBV20-1 and TRBJ1-4, with unresolved D. CDR1 is DFQATT and CDR2 is SNEGSKA in the germline V gene (reference sequence). The length of the CDR3 is 12 residues. V was shortened by 3 bases and J by 5 bases, with 7 bases between the two germline ends. CDR3 in amino acids: CSARSGNEKLFF. CDR3 sequence (DNA): TGCAGTGCTAGGTCGGGAAATGAAAAACTGTTTTTT.

This clonotype was picked up many times. The J gene is TRBJ1-2, the V gene TRBV28; 8 bases align to TRBD1. Per the germline V gene, CDR1 is MDHEN and CDR2 is SYDVKM. Losses at the gene ends were 5 bases for V and 4 bases for J; bases not matched to a gene: 12. The CDR3 is 16 residues long. The CDR3 DNA reads TGTGCCAGCAGTCAGCCCCCCGGACAGGGAACCTATGGCTACACCTTC. Its translation: CASSQPPGQGTYGYTF.

In its sample, this clonotype was seen many times. The chain recombines TRBV28 with TRBJ1-1, with a possible D match to TRBD1 (5 bases). V was cut by 3 bases and J by 5 bases, with 13 bases left in between. The CDR3 runs 14 residues. Germline loops: CDR1 MDHEN, CDR2 SYDVKM. CDR3 region: CASSFRLGGTEAFF. The CDR3, as DNA: TGTGCCAGCAGTTTCCGCTTGGGGGGGACTGAAGCTTTCTTT.

This clonotype was counted ten times or more. The J gene is TRBJ1-5, the V gene TRBV3-1, with D unresolved. The CDR3 runs 14 residues. CDR1 and CDR2 (germline): LGHDT, YNNKEL (reference sequence). Trimming took 6 bases from V and 0 from J, leaving 9 bases between them. Here the CDR3 reads CASSLGFSNQPQHF. The CDR3 DNA is TGTGCCAGCAGTCTAGGGTTTAGCAATCAGCCCCAGCATTTT.

This clonotype was seen at least ten times. The chain links TRBV4-2 to TRBJ2-3; a possible D gene is TRBD2 (5 bases). Trimming took 1 base from V and 1 from J, leaving 12 bases between them. CDR1 is LGHNA and CDR2 is YNFKEQ in the germline V gene. The CDR3 is made up of 16 amino acids. The CDR3 coding sequence is TGTGCCAGCAGCCAAGTGAGTAGCGACGGCACAGATACGCAGTATTTT. As protein: CASSQVSSDGTDTQYF.